These T cell receptor beta chains were read from a single sample in a study of shared clonotypes between healthy human individuals. Only in-frame clones appear in the TCRdb table, and some are missing; sequencing was by immunoSEQ multiplex PCR. The sample includes roughly 2,300,000 clones, 92% of them seen just once. Input material: naive CD4+ T cells from PBMCs. These TCRs come from a man between 18 and 29 years old in good health. Some clones in this sample may be carry-over from other donors' samples. CDR3s include the opening cysteine and the closing phenylalanine or tryptophan. Fields, in order: D gene, V gene, J gene, clone size, CDR3 protein, CDR3 DNA. A D gene is named only where the DNA matches it firmly. Rows may omit the clone size; those that give it use once, few, many or a size class.

TRBD2	TRBV29-1	TRBJ2-3	NA	CSVVAGGPDTQYF	TGCAGCGTTGTCGCGGGAGGGCCAGATACGCAGTATTTT
TRBD2	TRBV7-9	TRBJ2-3	NA	CASSFGTSGRMGNTDTQYF	TGTGCCAGCAGCTTTGGGACTAGCGGGAGAATGGGGAACACAGATACGCAGTATTTT
NA	TRBV15	TRBJ1-2	NA	CATSRAGPRGYTF	TGTGCCACCAGCAGAGCCGGGCCCCGAGGCTACACCTTC
NA	TRBV5-6	TRBJ2-3	once	CASSKQSQGDTQYF	TGTGCCAGCAGCAAACAAAGTCAGGGAGATACGCAGTATTTT
NA	TRBV28	TRBJ2-2	NA	CASSLWELAGDTGELFF	TGTGCCAGCAGTTTATGGGAACTAGCAGGTGACACCGGGGAGCTGTTTTTT
TRBD2	TRBV30	TRBJ2-1	NA	CAWSLGGLAGNEQFF	TGTGCCTGGAGTCTCGGGGGGCTAGCGGGAAATGAGCAGTTCTTC
NA	TRBV12-5	TRBJ2-4	NA	CASGLVLEGGKNIQYF	TGTGCTAGTGGTTTGGTACTCGAAGGGGGCAAAAACATTCAGTACTTC
NA	TRBV29-1	TRBJ1-2	few	CSVVGLFNYGYTF	TGCAGCGTTGTAGGACTATTTAACTATGGCTACACCTTC
NA	TRBV5-1	TRBJ2-1	NA	CASSLGGGSYNEQFF	TGCGCCAGCAGCTTGGGAGGCGGCTCCTACAATGAGCAGTTCTTC
NA	TRBV7-2	TRBJ2-7	NA	CASSPNGRSSYEQYF	TGTGCCAGCAGCCCAAATGGGCGGAGCTCCTACGAGCAGTACTTC
NA	TRBV29-1	TRBJ1-1	NA	CSADRNTEAFF	TGCAGCGCAGACAGGAACACTGAAGCTTTCTTT
TRBD2	TRBV7-2	TRBJ2-1	NA	CASSLGTSGSNEQFF	TGTGCCAGCAGCTTAGGAACTAGCGGGAGCAATGAGCAGTTCTTC
NA	TRBV5-6	TRBJ1-1	few	CASSPDGRPSEAFF	TGTGCCAGCAGCCCGGACGGGAGACCTTCTGAAGCTTTCTTT
NA	TRBV7-9	TRBJ2-7	NA	CASGTGNSDEQYF	TGTGCCAGCGGTACAGGGAACTCGGACGAGCAGTACTTC
TRBD1	TRBV6-1	TRBJ1-5	NA	CASSEAPTGLSNQPQHF	TGTGCCAGCAGTGAAGCGCCGACAGGGCTTAGCAATCAGCCCCAGCATTTT
TRBD1	TRBV7-2	TRBJ2-3	once	CASSPGGQGTDTQYF	TGTGCCAGCAGCCCCGGGGGACAGGGCACAGATACGCAGTATTTT
TRBD2	TRBV7-2	TRBJ2-5	NA	CASSQGLAQETQYF	TGTGCCAGCAGCCAGGGACTAGCCCAAGAGACCCAGTACTTC
NA	TRBV18	TRBJ2-7	once	CASSPPSRNEQYF	TGTGCCAGCTCACCACCGAGCCGGAACGAGCAGTACTTC
NA	TRBV10-2	TRBJ1-2	once	CASSRQADYGYTF	TGCGCCAGCAGTAGACAGGCTGACTATGGCTACACCTTC